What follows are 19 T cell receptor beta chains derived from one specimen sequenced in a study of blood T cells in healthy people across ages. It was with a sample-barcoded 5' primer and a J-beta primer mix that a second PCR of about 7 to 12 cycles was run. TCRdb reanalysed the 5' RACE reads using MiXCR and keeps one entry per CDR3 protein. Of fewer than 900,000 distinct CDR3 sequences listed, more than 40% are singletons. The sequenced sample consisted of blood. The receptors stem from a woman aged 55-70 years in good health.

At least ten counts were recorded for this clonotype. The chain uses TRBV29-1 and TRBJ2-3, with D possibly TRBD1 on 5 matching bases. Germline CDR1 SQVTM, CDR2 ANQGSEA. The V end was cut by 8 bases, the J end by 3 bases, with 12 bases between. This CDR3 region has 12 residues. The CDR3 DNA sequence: TGCAGCTATACTTCAGGGACAGATACGCAGTATTTT. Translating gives CSYTSGTDTQYF.

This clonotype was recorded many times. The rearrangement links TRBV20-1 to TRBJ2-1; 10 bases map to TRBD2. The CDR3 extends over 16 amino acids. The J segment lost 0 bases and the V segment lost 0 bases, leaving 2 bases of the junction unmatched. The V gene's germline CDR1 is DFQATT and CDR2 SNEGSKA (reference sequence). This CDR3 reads CSAREPSGSSYNEQFF. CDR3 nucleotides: TGCAGTGCTAGAGAACCTAGCGGGAGCTCCTACAATGAGCAGTTCTTC.

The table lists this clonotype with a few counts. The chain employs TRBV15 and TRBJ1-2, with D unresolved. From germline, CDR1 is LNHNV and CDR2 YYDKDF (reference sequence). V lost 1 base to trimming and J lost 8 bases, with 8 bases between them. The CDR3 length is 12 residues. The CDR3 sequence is CATSRGEVGYTF. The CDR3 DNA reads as TGTGCCACCAGCAGAGGCGAGGTCGGCTACACCTTC.

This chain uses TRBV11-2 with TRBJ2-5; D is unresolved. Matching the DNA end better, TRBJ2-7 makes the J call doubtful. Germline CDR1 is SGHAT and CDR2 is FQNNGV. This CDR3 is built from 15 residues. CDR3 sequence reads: CASSFTQTGNYEQYF. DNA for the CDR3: TGTGCCAGCAGCTTTACTCAGACTGGAAACTACGAGCAGTACTTC.

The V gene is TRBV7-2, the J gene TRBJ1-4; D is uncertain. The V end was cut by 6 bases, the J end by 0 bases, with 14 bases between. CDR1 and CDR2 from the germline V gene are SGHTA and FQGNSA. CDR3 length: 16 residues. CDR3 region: CASSNGRSATNEKLFF. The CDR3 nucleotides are TGTGCCAGCAGTAATGGGCGGAGTGCAACTAATGAAAAACTGTTTTTT.

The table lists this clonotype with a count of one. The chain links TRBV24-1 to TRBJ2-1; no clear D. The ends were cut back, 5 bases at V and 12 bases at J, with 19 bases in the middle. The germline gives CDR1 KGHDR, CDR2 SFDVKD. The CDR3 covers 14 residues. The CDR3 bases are TGTGCCACCAGTGTAATGTTGCTCCCCAGCGTGCAGTTCTTC. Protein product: CATSVMLLPSVQFF.

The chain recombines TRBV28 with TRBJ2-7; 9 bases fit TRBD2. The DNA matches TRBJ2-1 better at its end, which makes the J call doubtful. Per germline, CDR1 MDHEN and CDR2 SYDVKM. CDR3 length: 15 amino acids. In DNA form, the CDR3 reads TGTGCCAGCAGTTTGGATAGCGGGAGTTTAAATGAGCAGTTCTTC. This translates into CASSLDSGSLNEQFF.

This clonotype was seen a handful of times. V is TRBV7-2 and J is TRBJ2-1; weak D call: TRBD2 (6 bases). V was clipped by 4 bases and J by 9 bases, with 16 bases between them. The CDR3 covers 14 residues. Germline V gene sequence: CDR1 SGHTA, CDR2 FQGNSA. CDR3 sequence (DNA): TGTGCCAGCAGCTCTCGTGGGAGGAGGAGTGAGCAGTTCTTC. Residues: CASSSRGRRSEQFF.

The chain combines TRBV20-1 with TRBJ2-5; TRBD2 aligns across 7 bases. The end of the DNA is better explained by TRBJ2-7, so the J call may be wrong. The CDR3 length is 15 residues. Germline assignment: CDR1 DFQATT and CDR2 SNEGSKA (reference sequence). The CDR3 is CSARDWGGVLYEQYF. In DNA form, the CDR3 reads TGCAGTGCTAGAGATTGGGGGGGGGTGCTCTACGAGCAGTACTTC.

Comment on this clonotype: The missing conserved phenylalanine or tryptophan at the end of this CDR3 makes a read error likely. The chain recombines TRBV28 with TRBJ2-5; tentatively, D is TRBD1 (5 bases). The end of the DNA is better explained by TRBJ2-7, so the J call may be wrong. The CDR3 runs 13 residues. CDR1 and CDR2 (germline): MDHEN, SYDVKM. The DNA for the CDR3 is TGTGCCAGCAGTTTGGGTAGGGGCTACGAGCAGTACTCC. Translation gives CASSLGRGYEQYS.

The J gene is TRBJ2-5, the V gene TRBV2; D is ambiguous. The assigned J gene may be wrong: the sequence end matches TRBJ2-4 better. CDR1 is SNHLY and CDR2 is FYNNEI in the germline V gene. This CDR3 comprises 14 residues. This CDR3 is CASVGVRAKNIQYF. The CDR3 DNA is TGTGCCAGTGTGGGCGTGAGAGCCAAAAACATTCAGTACTTC.

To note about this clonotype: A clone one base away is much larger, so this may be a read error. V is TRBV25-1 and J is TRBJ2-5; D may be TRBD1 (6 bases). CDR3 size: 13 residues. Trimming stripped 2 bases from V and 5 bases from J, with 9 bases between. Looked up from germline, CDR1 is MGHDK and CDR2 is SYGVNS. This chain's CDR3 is CASSEQGWETQYF. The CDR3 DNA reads TGTGCCAGCAGTGAACAGGGGTGGGAGACCCAGTACTTC.

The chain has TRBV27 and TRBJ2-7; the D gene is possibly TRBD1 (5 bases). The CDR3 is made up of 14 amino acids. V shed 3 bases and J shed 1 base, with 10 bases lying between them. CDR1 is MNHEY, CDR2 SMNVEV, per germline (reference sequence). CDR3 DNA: TGTGCCAGCAGTTTGTCAGGGATTTCCTACGAGCAGTACTTC. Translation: CASSLSGISYEQYF.

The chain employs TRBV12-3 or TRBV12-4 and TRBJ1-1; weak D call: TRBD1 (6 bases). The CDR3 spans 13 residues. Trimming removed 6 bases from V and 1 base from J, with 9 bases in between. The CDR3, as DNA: TGTGCCAGCAGCAGGGGCGAGAACACTGAAGCTTTCTTT. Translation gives CASSRGENTEAFF.

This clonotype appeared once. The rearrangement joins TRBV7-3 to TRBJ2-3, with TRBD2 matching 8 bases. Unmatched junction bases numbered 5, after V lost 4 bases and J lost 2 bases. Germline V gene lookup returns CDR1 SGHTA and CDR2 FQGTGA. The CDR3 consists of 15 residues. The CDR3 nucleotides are TGTGCCAGCAGCTCATCGGGACTAGACACAGATACGCAGTATTTT. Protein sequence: CASSSSGLDTDTQYF. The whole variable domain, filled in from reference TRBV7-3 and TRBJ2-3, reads GAGVSQTPSNKVTEKGKYVELRCDPISGHTALYWYRQSLGQGPEFLIYFQGTGAADDSGLPNDRFFAVRPEGSVSTLKIQRTERGDSAVYLCASSSSGLDTDTQYFGPGTRLTVL.

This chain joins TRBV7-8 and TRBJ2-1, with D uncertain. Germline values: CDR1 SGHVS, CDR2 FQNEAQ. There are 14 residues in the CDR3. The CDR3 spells CTNSLGATYNEQFF. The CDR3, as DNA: TGTACCAACAGCTTAGGAGCTACCTACAATGAGCAGTTCTTC.

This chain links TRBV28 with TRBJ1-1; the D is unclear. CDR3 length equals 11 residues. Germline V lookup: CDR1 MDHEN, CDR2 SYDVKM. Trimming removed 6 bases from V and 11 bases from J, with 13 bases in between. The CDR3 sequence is CASSSRRGAFF. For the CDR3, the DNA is TGTGCCAGCAGCTCAAGGCGCGGGGCTTTCTTT.

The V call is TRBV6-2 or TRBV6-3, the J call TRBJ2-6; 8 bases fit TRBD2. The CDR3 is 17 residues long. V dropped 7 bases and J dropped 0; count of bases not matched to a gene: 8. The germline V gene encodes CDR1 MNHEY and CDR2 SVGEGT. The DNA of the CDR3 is TGTGCCAGCAAAAACGGGGGGGCGTACTCTGGGGCCAACGTCCTGACTTTC. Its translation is CASKNGGAYSGANVLTF.

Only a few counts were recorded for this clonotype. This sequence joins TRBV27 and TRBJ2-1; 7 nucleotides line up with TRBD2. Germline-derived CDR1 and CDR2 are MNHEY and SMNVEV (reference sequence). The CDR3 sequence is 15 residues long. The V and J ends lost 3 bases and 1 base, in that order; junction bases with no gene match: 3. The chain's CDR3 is CASSFSGGSYNEQFF. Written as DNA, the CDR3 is TGTGCCAGCAGTTTCTCGGGGGGATCCTACAATGAGCAGTTCTTC.